This passage covers 20 T cell receptor beta chains from one sample sequenced in a study of blood T cell repertoires in COVID-19. Assay used: immunoSEQ multiplex PCR; TCRdb lists only in-frame clones, some missing. The sample lists around 160,000 clones, 75% to 90% occurring once. The material sequenced was peripheral blood. These receptors came from a woman aged 55-75 years with COVID-19, enrolled during active disease.

The rearrangement joins TRBV19 to TRBJ2-1; 8 bases match TRBD1. Germline V gene sequence: CDR1 LNHDA, CDR2 SQIVND (reference sequence). The CDR3 length is 16 residues. Unmatched junction bases numbered 8, after V lost 3 bases and J lost 4 bases. The CDR3, as DNA: TGTGCCAGTAGTATCCCCGGACAGGGATTTTACAATGAGCAGTTCTTC. Amino acid sequence: CASSIPGQGFYNEQFF.

The chain joins TRBV21-1 to TRBJ1-1; the D call in the table, TRBD1, was not verified against the DNA. TRBV21-1 is deemed a pseudogene. The CDR3 is made up of 15 amino acids. Written as DNA, the CDR3 is TGTGCCAGCAGCTCAAGACAGGGGGCCGTCACTGAAGCTTTCTTT. Its translation: CASSSRQGAVTEAFF.

The chain has TRBV18 and TRBJ2-7; tentatively, D is TRBD1 (6 bases). The CDR3 is 14 residues long. V was pared by 4 bases and J by 1 base, with 11 bases between. Per the germline V gene, CDR1 is KGHSH and CDR2 is LQKENI. The CDR3 here is CASSRDRTSYEQYF. CDR3 in DNA: TGTGCCAGCTCACGAGACAGGACTTCCTACGAGCAGTACTTC.

V and J are TRBV7-2 and TRBJ1-5, with D maybe TRBD1 (6 bases). The CDR3 is made up of 13 amino acids. Germline CDR1 is SGHTA and CDR2 is FQGNSA. Trimming removed 5 bases from V and 3 bases from J, with 8 bases in between. Here the CDR3 reads CASSGQPNQPQHF. The CDR3 nucleotides are TGTGCCAGCAGCGGACAGCCCAATCAGCCCCAGCATTTT.

In this sample, this clone turned up a few times. The chain recombines TRBV4-1 with TRBJ1-2; no reliable D call. The CDR3 covers 17 residues. Germline CDR1 and CDR2: MGHRA and YSYEKL. V lost 1 base and J lost 4, with 19 bases in between. CDR3 amino acids: CASSQVPGYEGPYGYTF. CDR3 DNA: TGCGCCAGCAGCCAAGTTCCAGGCTACGAGGGCCCCTATGGCTACACCTTC.

The chain employs TRBV10-3 and TRBJ2-1; D is unclear. The CDR3 has 12 residues. Trimming removed 4 bases from V and 5 bases from J, with 6 bases in between. CDR1 is ENHRY, CDR2 SYGVKD, per germline. The CDR3 nucleotides are TGTGCCATCAGTGCAACAGACAATGAGCAGTTCTTC. Protein product: CAISATDNEQFF.

The rearrangement uses TRBV9 and TRBJ1-2, with 7 bases lining up with TRBD1. Trimming at V came to 4 bases and at J to 6 bases, leaving 9 bases not matched to a gene. This CDR3 is 14 amino acids long. Germline-derived CDR1 and CDR2 are SGDLS and YYNGEE. For the CDR3, the DNA is TGTGCCAGCAGCCTAGAGACAGGGCAGAATGGCTACACCTTC. Its translation is CASSLETGQNGYTF.

The rearrangement joins TRBV27 to TRBJ1-4, with 7 bases fitting TRBD1. This CDR3 comprises 15 residues. Per germline, CDR1 MNHEY and CDR2 SMNVEV (reference sequence). With 6 bases clipped from V and 0 bases from J, the junction kept 4 bases outside the gene matches. CDR3 coding DNA: TGTGCCAGCAGGAACACAGGGGCAACTAATGAAAAACTGTTTTTT. Encoded protein: CASRNTGATNEKLFF.

J is TRBJ2-7 and V is TRBV7-6; 9 bases are shared with TRBD1. CDR3 length equals 15 residues. The V gene end was trimmed by 6 bases and the J gene end by 0 bases; junction bases not matched to a gene: 6. CDR1 and CDR2 from the germline V gene are SGHVS and FNYEAQ. The CDR3 nucleotides read TGTGCCAGCAGTCAAGGGACAGGGATCTCCTACGAGCAGTACTTC. It specifies CASSQGTGISYEQYF.

The rearrangement joins TRBV2 to TRBJ1-5, with D perhaps TRBD1 (5 bases). The CDR3 is 15 residues long. Between the trimmed V and J ends, which lost 4 bases and 2 bases, there was a span of 12 bases. CDR1 SNHLY and CDR2 FYNNEI come from the germline V gene. The CDR3 DNA follows: TGTGCCAGCAGTGCTCAGGGTGACGGCAATCAGCCCCAGCATTTT. It codes for CASSAQGDGNQPQHF.

The rearrangement joins TRBV5-8 to TRBJ2-5, with D maybe TRBD1 (5 bases). The CDR3 loop spans 15 amino acids. CDR1 is SGHTS, CDR2 YDEGEE, per germline. V was pared by 2 bases and J by 4 bases, with 15 bases between. CDR3 amino acids: CASSLWQGEGETQYF. The CDR3 DNA is TGTGCCAGCAGCTTATGGCAGGGTGAAGGAGAGACCCAGTACTTC.

The chain combines TRBV3-1 (or the pseudogene TRBV3-2) with TRBJ1-2, with 8 bases matching TRBD1. Trimming took 0 bases from V and 4 from J; bases not matched to a gene: 4. This CDR3 spans 15 amino acids. Germline V CDR1 and CDR2: LGHDT, YNNKEL (reference sequence). This CDR3 is CASSQDLGQGYGYTF. The CDR3 DNA follows: TGTGCCAGCAGCCAAGACCTCGGACAGGGCTATGGCTACACCTTC.

The chain joins TRBV6-2 or TRBV6-3 to TRBJ2-5; D is possibly TRBD2 (6 bases). The germline gives CDR1 MNHEY, CDR2 SVGEGT. V was cut by 4 bases and J by 5 bases, with 11 bases left in between. The CDR3 runs to 13 residues. The CDR3 loop is CASSSWGDETQYF. In DNA, the CDR3 is TGTGCCAGCAGTTCTTGGGGGGATGAGACCCAGTACTTC.

This rearrangement joins TRBV24-1 to TRBJ2-2; TRBD1 agrees at 9 bases. Germline V lookup: CDR1 KGHDR, CDR2 SFDVKD. The CDR3 length is 16 residues. Unmatched junction bases numbered 1, after V lost 2 bases and J lost 1 base. The CDR3 region is CATSDWGQGNTGELFF. The CDR3 nucleotides are TGTGCCACCAGTGATTGGGGACAGGGGAACACCGGGGAGCTGTTTTTT.

The chain links TRBV4-1 to TRBJ1-2, with 9 bases that match TRBD1. V shed 5 bases and J 7 bases; nucleotides not matched to a gene: 8. The CDR3 sequence is 14 residues long. CDR1 and CDR2 (germline): MGHRA, YSYEKL. The CDR3 DNA sequence: TGCGCCAGCAGCAGAACCGGGACAGGGTCTGGCTACACCTTC. This gives the protein CASSRTGTGSGYTF.

The rearrangement joins TRBV7-3 to TRBJ1-6; 8 nucleotides line up with TRBD1. Unmatched junction bases numbered 1, after V lost 4 bases and J lost 8 bases. CDR1 is SGHTA, CDR2 FQGTGA, per germline. CDR3 length equals 13 residues. This chain's CDR3 is CASSSQGDSPLHF. CDR3 sequence (DNA): TGTGCCAGCAGCTCACAGGGGGATTCACCCCTCCACTTT.

The chain joins TRBV11-1 to TRBJ2-5; D is undetermined. This CDR3 contains 13 residues. V lost 2 bases and J 5 bases, leaving 9 bases between the germline ends. Germline CDR1 is SGHAT and CDR2 is FQDESV (reference sequence). CDR3 sequence: CASSLLVWETQYF. CDR3 bases: TGTGCCAGCAGCTTACTAGTATGGGAGACCCAGTACTTC.

V is TRBV18 and J is TRBJ1-2; TRBD1 agrees at 8 bases. V was pared by 3 bases and J by 11 bases, with 8 bases of the junction left unmatched. CDR1 and CDR2 from the germline V gene are KGHSH and LQKENI. The CDR3 loop spans 13 amino acids. CDR3 bases: TGTGCCAGCTCACCCGCAAAGGACAGGGTGTACACCTTC. It specifies CASSPAKDRVYTF.

The chain carries TRBV30 and TRBJ2-1, with D tentatively TRBD1 (5 bases). CDR1 is GTSNPN, CDR2 SVGIG, per germline (reference sequence). Trimming left V 7 bases short and J 3 bases short, with 22 bases between. The CDR3 contains 16 residues. CDR3: CASRGVQERSYNEQFF. Here the CDR3 DNA reads TGTGCCTCAAGGGGTGTACAGGAACGTAGCTACAATGAGCAGTTCTTC.

The rearrangement uses TRBV11-2 and TRBJ2-1; 9 bases line up with TRBD2. Looked up from germline, CDR1 is SGHAT and CDR2 is FQNNGV. The CDR3 totals 15 residues. The trim removed 1 base at V and 4 bases at J, leaving 2 bases unmatched. CDR3 region: CASSLAAGGYNEQFF. Written as DNA, the CDR3 is TGTGCCAGCAGCTTAGCGGCGGGGGGGTACAATGAGCAGTTCTTC.